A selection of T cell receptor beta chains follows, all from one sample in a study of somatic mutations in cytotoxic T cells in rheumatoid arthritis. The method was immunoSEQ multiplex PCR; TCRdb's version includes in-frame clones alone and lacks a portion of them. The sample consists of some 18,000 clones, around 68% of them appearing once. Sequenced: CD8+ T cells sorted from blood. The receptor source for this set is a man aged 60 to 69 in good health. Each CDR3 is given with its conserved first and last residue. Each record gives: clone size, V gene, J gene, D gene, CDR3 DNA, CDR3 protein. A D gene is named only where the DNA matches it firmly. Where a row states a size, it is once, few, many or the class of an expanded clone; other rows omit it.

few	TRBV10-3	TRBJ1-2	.	TGTGCCATCAGTGACCCTGGGGGGGTCGGCTACACCTTC	CAISDPGGVGYTF
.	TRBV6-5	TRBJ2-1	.	TGTGCCACCTCCATTCAGGGCCACAATGAGCAGTTCTTC	CATSIQGHNEQFF
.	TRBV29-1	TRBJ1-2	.	TGCAGCGTTGAAGATCGGGTACAGGGTGGCTACACCTTC	CSVEDRVQGGYTF
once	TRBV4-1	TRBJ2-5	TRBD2	TGCGCCAGCAGCCAAAAACTAGCGGGAGAGACCCAGTACTTC	CASSQKLAGETQYF
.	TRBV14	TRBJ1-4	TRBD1	TGTGCCAGCAGCCAAACCCGGACAGGGGATGAAAAACTGTTTTTT	CASSQTRTGDEKLFF
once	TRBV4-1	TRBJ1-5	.	TGCGCCAGCAGCCAAGAGAGGGGCAGGGGAAGTCAGCCCCAGCATTTT	CASSQERGRGSQPQHF
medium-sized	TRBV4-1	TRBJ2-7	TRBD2	TGCGCCAGCAGCCAAGTGTTAGCGGGCCAGTACGAGCAGTACTTC	CASSQVLAGQYEQYF
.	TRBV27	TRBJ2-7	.	TGTGCCAGCAGTTTAATCAGAAACTACGAGCAGTACTTC	CASSLIRNYEQYF
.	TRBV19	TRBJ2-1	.	TGTGCCAGTAGTCTTAGCGCTAGCTCCTACAATGAGCAGTTCTTC	CASSLSASSYNEQFF
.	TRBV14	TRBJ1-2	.	TGTGCCAGCAGCCAAGGCGGAGTTGGCTACACCTTC	CASSQGGVGYTF
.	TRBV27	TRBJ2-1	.	TGTGCCAGCAGTTTAGGGGGGAAAAACAATGAGCAGTTCTTC	CASSLGGKNNEQFF
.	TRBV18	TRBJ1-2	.	TGTGCCAGCTCACCGTCGAGGGCGAGAATCTATGGCTACACCTTC	CASSPSRARIYGYTF
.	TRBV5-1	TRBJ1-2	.	TGCGCCAGCAACTTGGCCCGGGTAGTTGATGGCTACACCTTC	CASNLARVVDGYTF
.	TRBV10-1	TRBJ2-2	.	TGCGCCAGCACAAATCAGGGCCTCTACACCGGGGAGCTGTTTTTT	CASTNQGLYTGELFF
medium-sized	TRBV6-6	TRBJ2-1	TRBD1	TGTGCCAGCAGTTCGTCTCTGGGACAGGGTAGCGATGAGCAGTTCTTC	CASSSSLGQGSDEQFF
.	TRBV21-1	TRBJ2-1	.	TGTGCCAGCAGCAAAGGTGGCACAGGGGTACCCTGGGATGAGCAGTTCTTC	CASSKGGTGVPWDEQFF
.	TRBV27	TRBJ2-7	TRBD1	TGTGCCAGCAAGACAGGGACCTACGAGCAGTACTTC	CASKTGTYEQYF
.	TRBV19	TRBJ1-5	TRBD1	TGTGCCAGTAGTATAGGTCGGGACAGGTACAATCAGCCCCAGCATTTT	CASSIGRDRYNQPQHF
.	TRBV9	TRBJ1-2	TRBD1	TGTGCCAGCAGCTACGGACAGGGGAGGAAGGATGGCTACACCTTC	CASSYGQGRKDGYTF
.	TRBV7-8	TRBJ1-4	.	TGTGCCAGCACCGGACAAGGGGCCCAAGAAAAACTGTTTTTT	CASTGQGAQEKLFF
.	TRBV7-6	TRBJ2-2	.	TGTGCCAGCAGCTCTTGGACTTTGGGGACCGGGGAGCTGTTTTTT	CASSSWTLGTGELFF
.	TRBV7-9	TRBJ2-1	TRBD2	TGTGCCAGCAGCTTAGCAGCGGGGGGCCTTAATGAGCAGTTCTTC	CASSLAAGGLNEQFF
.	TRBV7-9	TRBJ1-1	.	TGTGCCAGCAGCGAGAGGGGGTCCCTGTTGGCTTTCTTT	CASSERGSLLAFF
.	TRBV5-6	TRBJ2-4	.	TGTGCCAGCAGCTTGTACCGGCGGGCCAAAAACATTCAGTACTTC	CASSLYRRAKNIQYF
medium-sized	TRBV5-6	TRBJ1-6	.	TGTGCCAGCAGCCTGATAGGGGAGGTCGATTCACCCCTCCACTTT	CASSLIGEVDSPLHF
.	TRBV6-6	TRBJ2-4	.	TGTGCCAGCAGTACAGCCGGGACACTGACCAAAAACATTCAGTACTTC	CASSTAGTLTKNIQYF
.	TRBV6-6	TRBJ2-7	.	TGTGCCAGCAGTTACTCCGCGGGGAGCGACGAGCAGTACTTC	CASSYSAGSDEQYF
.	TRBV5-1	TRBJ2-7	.	TGCGCCAGCAGCTTGGGACAGGAGGACTACGAGCAGTACTTC	CASSLGQEDYEQYF
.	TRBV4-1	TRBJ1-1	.	TGCGCCAGCAGCCAAGTCCCCGGCGGACTTAACACTGAAGCTTTCTTT	CASSQVPGGLNTEAFF
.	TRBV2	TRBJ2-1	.	TGTGCCAGCAGTGCGTTAGCAAGGGGCAATGAGCAGTTCTTC	CASSALARGNEQFF
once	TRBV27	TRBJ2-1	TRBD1	TGTGCCAGCAGTTACCGGACAGGGTACTACAATGAGCAGTTCTTC	CASSYRTGYYNEQFF
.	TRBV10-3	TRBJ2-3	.	TGTGCCATCAGTGCCCTAGAGGGCACAGATACGCAGTATTTT	CAISALEGTDTQYF
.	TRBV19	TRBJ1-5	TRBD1	TGTGCCAGTAGTAACGATGGTCTTCTTGGACAGGGGGAGGGTCGGGCCCAGCATTTT	CASSNDGLLGQGEGRAQHF
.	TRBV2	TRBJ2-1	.	TGTGCCAGCAGTGAAGTCACTCTGAATGAGCAGTTCTTC	CASSEVTLNEQFF
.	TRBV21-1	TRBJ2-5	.	TGTGCCAGCAGCAAACACGGGGGGGTGGAGACCCAGTACTTC	CASSKHGGVETQYF
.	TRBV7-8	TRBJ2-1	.	TGTGCCAGCAGCTTAGCGCAACTAGAGAATGAGCAGTTCTTC	CASSLAQLENEQFF
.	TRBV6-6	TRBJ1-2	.	TGTGCCAGCAGTTCACCAGACCGGGACAAAAACTATGGCTACACCTTC	CASSSPDRDKNYGYTF
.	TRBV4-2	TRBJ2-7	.	TGTGCCAGCAGCCAAGAACTCATATCCTACGAGCAGTACTTC	CASSQELISYEQYF
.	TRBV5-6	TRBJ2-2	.	TGTGCCAGCAGCTTAGGGGGAGCCGGGGAGCTGTTTTTT	CASSLGGAGELFF
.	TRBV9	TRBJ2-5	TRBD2	TGTGCCAGCAGCGTAGAAAGCGGGAGGGCCCTCCAAGAGACCCAGTACTTC	CASSVESGRALQETQYF
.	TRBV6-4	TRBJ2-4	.	TGTGCCAGCAGTGATAGGTACGGGGGAAGAAACATTCAGTACTTC	CASSDRYGGRNIQYF
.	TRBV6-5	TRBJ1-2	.	TGTGCCAGCAGGCGAACAGGGCCAAACTATGGCTACACCTTC	CASRRTGPNYGYTF
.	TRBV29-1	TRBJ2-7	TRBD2	TGCAGCGTTGAGACTAGCGGGGATACCTACGAGCAGTACTTC	CSVETSGDTYEQYF
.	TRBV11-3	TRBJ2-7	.	TGTGCCAGCAGCTTAGATCCAGGGCCCTACGAGCAGTACTTC	CASSLDPGPYEQYF
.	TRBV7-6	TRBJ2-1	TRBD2	TGTGCCAGCATCCCTCTAGCGGGGGGCGGGAATGAGCAGTTCTTC	CASIPLAGGGNEQFF
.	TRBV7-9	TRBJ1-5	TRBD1	TGTGCCAGCAGCCCCACAGGGGGCAATCAGCCCCAGCATTTT	CASSPTGGNQPQHF
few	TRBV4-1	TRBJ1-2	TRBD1	TGCGCCAGCAGCCAAGTGAGGGACAGAGCTAACTATGGCTACACCTTC	CASSQVRDRANYGYTF
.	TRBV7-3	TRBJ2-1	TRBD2	TGTGCCAGCAGCTTCGGGACTAGCGGGATCAATGAGCAGTTCTTC	CASSFGTSGINEQFF
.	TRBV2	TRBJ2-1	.	TGTGCCAGCAGTGACGGGGGTAGTGAGCAGTTCTTC	CASSDGGSEQFF
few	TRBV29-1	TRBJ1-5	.	TGCAGCGTTTCCGGGACAACAAGCAATCAGCCCCAGCATTTT	CSVSGTTSNQPQHF
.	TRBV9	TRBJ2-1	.	TGTGCCAGCAGCGTAATAGGGACTTCCTACAATGAGCAGTTCTTC	CASSVIGTSYNEQFF
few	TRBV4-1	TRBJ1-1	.	TGCGCCAGCAGCCAAGGTGGGGCCTACACTGAAGCTTTCTTT	CASSQGGAYTEAFF
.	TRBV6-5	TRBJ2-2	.	TGTGCCAGCAGTTACTCTCAGGGAACCGGGGAGCTGTTTTTT	CASSYSQGTGELFF
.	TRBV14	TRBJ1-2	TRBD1	TGTGCCAGCAGCTCAATGGGACAGGTCTATGGCTACACCTTC	CASSSMGQVYGYTF
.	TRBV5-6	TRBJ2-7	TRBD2	TGTGCCAGCAGCTTGGCCGGACTAGCGGGTTCCTACGAGCAGTACTTC	CASSLAGLAGSYEQYF
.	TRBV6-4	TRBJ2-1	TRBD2	TGTGCCAGCAGTCCGGGACTAGCAGGAAACAATGAGCAGTTCTTC	CASSPGLAGNNEQFF
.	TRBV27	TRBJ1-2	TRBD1	TGTGCCAGCAGTTCAGCACAGGGGAAGAACTATGGCTACACCTTC	CASSSAQGKNYGYTF
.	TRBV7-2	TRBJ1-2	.	TGTGCCAGCAGCTTCGAGGATGGCTACACCTTC	CASSFEDGYTF
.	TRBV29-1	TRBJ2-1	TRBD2	TGCAGCCTCTTAGCGGGGGGGCCGATTTATGAGCAGTTCTTC	CSLLAGGPIYEQFF
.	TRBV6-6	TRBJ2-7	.	TGTGCCAGCAGTTACTCGGTTACAGGGACCTACGAGCAGTACTTC	CASSYSVTGTYEQYF